The 25 T cell receptor beta chains listed next were all sequenced from one sample in a study of beta chain features in type 1 diabetes. The whole isolated RNA underwent reverse transcription, so sequencing captured expressed TCRB transcripts. The repertoire was sequenced with immunoSEQ multiplex PCR; TCRdb's copy has only in-frame clones and lacks some. The sample has under 900,000 clones, roughly 16% seen once; the top ten hold about 0.02%. Sequenced sample: naive CD4+ T cells from blood. These receptors all come from a woman under 30 in good health.

The J gene is TRBJ2-5, the V gene TRBV7-9; D unclear. The CDR3 runs to 14 residues. V lost 2 bases and J lost 5, with 12 bases in between. From germline, CDR1 is SEHNR and CDR2 FQNEAQ (reference sequence). The CDR3 region has the DNA TGTGCCAGCAGCTTACGTGGCAGCCCCGAGACCCAGTACTTC. This codes for CASSLRGSPETQYF.

This chain joins TRBV7-6 and TRBJ1-1; D might be TRBD1 (5 bases). V gave up 0 bases and J gave up 1 base, with 12 bases separating them. The CDR3 extends over 16 amino acids. Per germline, CDR1 SGHVS and CDR2 FNYEAQ. This chain's CDR3 is CASSLARDRWNTEAFF. CDR3 nucleotide sequence: TGTGCCAGCAGCTTAGCCCGGGACCGATGGAACACTGAAGCTTTCTTT.

V is TRBV4-2 and J is TRBJ2-1; no firm D call. Trimming cost V 2 bases and J 0 bases, with 11 bases left between them. This CDR3 is 16 amino acids long. Germline V gene lookup returns CDR1 LGHNA and CDR2 YNFKEQ. Written as DNA, the CDR3 is TGTGCCAGCAGCCAAAGCGTGGGAAGCTCCTACAATGAGCAGTTCTTC. It specifies CASSQSVGSSYNEQFF.

This clone has more than one count but fewer than ten. The gene calls are TRBV7-9 and TRBJ2-5; D call uncertain. V lost 3 bases to trimming and J lost 4 bases, with 12 bases between them. This CDR3 is built from 14 residues. CDR1 and CDR2 (germline): SEHNR, FQNEAQ (reference sequence). CDR3 amino acids: CASSLGSSPETQYF. The DNA for the CDR3 is TGTGCCAGCAGCTTGGGAAGTTCCCCAGAGACCCAGTACTTC.

The chain links TRBV10-3 to TRBJ2-1; D is perhaps TRBD1 (6 bases). Germline V lookup: CDR1 ENHRY, CDR2 SYGVKD. V was cut by 3 bases and J by 0 bases, with 9 bases left in between. The CDR3 loop spans 15 amino acids. CDR3 loop: CAISEGQSSYNEQFF. As DNA, the CDR3 is TGTGCCATCAGTGAAGGACAGAGCTCCTACAATGAGCAGTTCTTC.

This clone was seen a handful of times. The chain uses TRBV5-1 and TRBJ2-7, with 7 positions matching TRBD1. The CDR3 has 15 amino acids. Germline values: CDR1 SGHRS, CDR2 YFSETQ. V lost 0 bases to trimming and J lost 2 bases; unmatched junction nucleotides: 5. The CDR3 DNA follows: TGCGCCAGCAGCTTGGCTTCGCAGGGGGCCTACGAGCAGTACTTC. Amino acid sequence: CASSLASQGAYEQYF.

This clone was found once. The CDR3 nucleotides read TGTGCCAGCAGCGTAGATAGACTAGCGGGAGTGGGGGCTCTGTTCTTC. The encoded protein is CASSVDRLAGVGALFF. The chain combines TRBV9 with TRBJ2-1; TRBD2 aligns across 12 bases. Looked up from germline, CDR1 is SGDLS and CDR2 is YYNGEE. The junction had 13 bases not matched to a gene; V was cut back by 0 bases and J by 15 bases. The CDR3 covers 16 residues.

The gene calls are TRBV19 and TRBJ2-1; the D is unclear. CDR3 length equals 16 residues. Germline CDR1 LNHDA, CDR2 SQIVND (reference sequence). Trimming took 4 bases from V and 4 from J, leaving 17 bases between them. CDR3 region: CASSTPRHDSYNEQFF. CDR3 nucleotide sequence: TGTGCCAGTAGTACCCCCCGTCATGACTCTTACAATGAGCAGTTCTTC. Full variable domain (rest looked up from reference TRBV19 and TRBJ2-1): DGGITQSPKYLFRKEGQNVTLSCEQNLNHDAMYWYRQDPGQGLRLIYYSQIVNDFQKGDIAEGYSVSREKKESFPLTVTSAQKNPTAFYLCASSTPRHDSYNEQFFGPGTRLTVL.

This clone was seen only a few times. This chain links TRBV29-1 with TRBJ1-4; TRBD1 aligns across 8 bases. Germline values: CDR1 SQVTM, CDR2 ANQGSEA. Germline trimming cut 7 bases from V and 8 bases from J; bases unmatched to any gene: 18. The CDR3 runs to 16 residues. The CDR3 bases are TGCAGCGCTGGAGGACAGGGATGGTGGGGATGGGAAAAACTGTTTTTT. It codes for CSAGGQGWWGWEKLFF.

This clone has just a few counts. The J gene is TRBJ2-1, the V gene TRBV9, with 10 bases matching TRBD2. Germline V gene data show CDR1 as SGDLS and CDR2 as YYNGEE. This CDR3 is built from 20 residues. V gave up 4 bases and J gave up 0 bases; unmatched junction bases: 16. The CDR3 DNA reads as TGTGCCAGCAGCCTGGGCGGACTAGCGGCATATCCCCGCTCCTACAATGAGCAGTTCTTC. Protein: CASSLGGLAAYPRSYNEQFF.

This chain uses TRBV4-2 with TRBJ2-5; D call uncertain. The V gene lost 5 bases and the J gene lost 2 bases, with 18 bases spanning the gap. The length of the CDR3 is 16 residues. CDR1 is LGHNA, CDR2 YNFKEQ, per germline. The CDR3 region has the DNA TGTGCCAGCAGCGCCTACCGGGCCCTGGGGCAAGAGACCCAGTACTTC. Translated: CASSAYRALGQETQYF.

This clone was recorded a few times. The chain carries TRBV11-2 and TRBJ1-2; no clear D gene. The V and J ends lost 1 base and 2 bases respectively, with 8 bases between them. The CDR3 is 14 residues long. Germline loops: CDR1 SGHAT, CDR2 FQNNGV. This chain's CDR3 is CASSLVNNNYGYTF. The CDR3 nucleotides read TGTGCCAGCAGCTTAGTCAACAACAACTATGGCTACACCTTC.

This clone was seen more than once but under ten times. The J gene is TRBJ2-7, the V gene TRBV11-1; D uncertain. V was pared by 1 base and J by 3 bases, with 13 bases between. Germline CDR1 reads SGHAT; CDR2 reads FQDESV (reference sequence). The CDR3 has 15 amino acids. This chain's CDR3 is CASSLVAQPGYEQYF. The CDR3 nucleotides are TGTGCCAGCAGCTTAGTAGCCCAGCCCGGCTACGAGCAGTACTTC.

The chain couples TRBV28 to TRBJ2-7; the match to TRBD1 covers 9 bases. The CDR3 is 14 amino acids. After removal of 5 bases from V and 2 bases from J, the junction contained 4 bases not matched to a gene. Germline assignment: CDR1 MDHEN and CDR2 SYDVKM. The CDR3: CASSRQGGAYEQYF. The CDR3 DNA sequence: TGTGCCAGCAGTCGACAGGGGGGTGCCTACGAGCAGTACTTC.

The rearrangement joins TRBV5-4 to TRBJ2-3, with D unclear. The CDR3 length is 13 residues. Germline CDR1 reads SGHNT; CDR2 reads YYREEE (reference sequence). V lost 2 bases to trimming and J lost 4 bases, with 8 bases between them. CDR3 sequence: CASSFVEPDTQYF. Here the CDR3 DNA reads TGTGCCAGCAGCTTTGTGGAGCCAGATACGCAGTATTTT. The whole variable domain, remainder taken from reference TRBV5-4 and TRBJ2-3, is ETGVTQSPTHLIKTRGQQVTLRCSSQSGHNTVSWYQQALGQGPQFIFQYYREEENGRGNFPPRFSGLQFPNYSSELNVNALELDDSALYLCASSFVEPDTQYFGPGTRLTVL.

This clone has a handful of counts. The gene calls are TRBV4-2 and TRBJ2-7; D is uncertain. CDR1 is LGHNA and CDR2 is YNFKEQ in the germline V gene. V dropped 0 bases and J dropped 3 bases, with 12 bases sitting between them. The CDR3 runs 15 residues. The CDR3 here is CASSQEASSLYEQYF. CDR3 nucleotide sequence: TGTGCCAGCAGCCAAGAAGCGAGCAGCCTCTACGAGCAGTACTTC.

DNA for the CDR3: TGTGCCAGTAGTATAGGGCAGGGCGCCACCGGGGAGCTGTTTTTT. Translated, it gives CASSIGQGATGELFF. J is TRBJ2-2 and V is TRBV19; D is perhaps TRBD1 (5 bases). CDR3 length: 15 residues. Per the germline V gene, CDR1 is LNHDA and CDR2 is SQIVND (reference sequence). V dropped 1 base and J dropped 4 bases, with 10 bases sitting between them.

This clone was counted a few times. The chain employs TRBV18 and TRBJ1-5; D unclear. Germline CDR1 reads KGHSH; CDR2 reads LQKENI. This CDR3 has 13 amino acids. The V end lost 1 base, the J end lost 4 bases, and 5 bases lay between the germline ends. CDR3: CASSPLRNQPQHF. The CDR3 DNA is TGTGCCAGCTCACCACTGAGGAATCAGCCCCAGCATTTT.

This clone was counted a few times. The V gene is TRBV7-2, the J gene TRBJ2-1; TRBD2 agrees at 12 bases. The V gene's germline CDR1 is SGHTA and CDR2 FQGNSA. With V trimmed by 5 bases and J by 6 bases, 5 bases remained unmatched. The CDR3 has 15 amino acids. CDR3 nucleotides: TGTGCCAGCAGCGTAGGACTAGCGGGATCCAATGAGCAGTTCTTC. Protein sequence: CASSVGLAGSNEQFF.

The chain uses TRBV7-9 and TRBJ2-1; 11 nucleotides line up with TRBD2. With 1 base clipped from V and 9 bases from J, the junction kept 11 bases outside the gene matches. This CDR3 is built from 17 residues. CDR1 and CDR2 from the germline V gene are SEHNR and FQNEAQ (reference sequence). The CDR3 protein is CASSLEWDTSGSFEQFF. In DNA form, the CDR3 reads TGTGCCAGCAGCTTAGAGTGGGATACTAGCGGGAGTTTTGAGCAGTTCTTC.

This clone was counted only a few times. The CDR3 is CASSDSGSLAKNIQYF. CDR3 in DNA: TGTGCCAGCAGTGACTCTGGGTCTTTAGCCAAAAACATTCAGTACTTC. This chain joins TRBV25-1 and TRBJ2-4, with D unclear. V lost 3 bases and J lost 0, with 12 bases in between. This CDR3 contains 16 residues. Germline V gene lookup returns CDR1 MGHDK and CDR2 SYGVNS. The full variable domain, its missing parts supplied by reference TRBV25-1 and TRBJ2-4, is EADIYQTPRYLVIGTGKKITLECSQTMGHDKMYWYQQDPGMELHLIHYSYGVNSTEKGDLSSESTVSRIRTEHFPLTLESARPSHTSQYLCASSDSGSLAKNIQYFGAGTRLSVL.

The table lists this clone with a few counts. The chain combines TRBV5-1 with TRBJ2-3, with 7 bases fitting TRBD2. The V and J ends lost 4 bases and 5 bases, in that order; junction bases with no gene match: 16. The germline V gene has CDR1 SGHRS and CDR2 YFSETQ. There are 17 residues in the CDR3. DNA for the CDR3: TGCGCCAGCAGCCTGGGCACGCGACTAGCTTGGGGAGATACGCAGTATTTT. Translating it yields CASSLGTRLAWGDTQYF.

This clone occurred a few times. The rearrangement joins TRBV19 to TRBJ2-2; TRBD2 matches at 10 bases. This CDR3 spans 17 amino acids. Germline CDR1 reads LNHDA; CDR2 reads SQIVND (reference sequence). The V segment lost 3 bases and the J segment 1 base; nucleotides outside the gene matches: 5. CDR3 DNA sequence: TGTGCCAGTAGTATTCCCCGGACTAGCGGGAACACCGGGGAGCTGTTTTTT. As protein: CASSIPRTSGNTGELFF. The full variable domain, with the rest looked up from reference TRBV19 and TRBJ2-2, is DGGITQSPKYLFRKEGQNVTLSCEQNLNHDAMYWYRQDPGQGLRLIYYSQIVNDFQKGDIAEGYSVSREKKESFPLTVTSAQKNPTAFYLCASSIPRTSGNTGELFFGEGSRLTVL.

Regarding this clone: A single base separates this from a much larger clone, so it may be a read error. The same CDR3 is also encoded by other DNA sequences in this sample. The chain joins TRBV5-4 to TRBJ2-3; D call uncertain. The germline V and J ends were trimmed by 4 bases and 2 bases, with 5 bases remaining between them. The CDR3 covers 12 residues. Per germline, CDR1 SGHNT and CDR2 YYREEE (reference sequence). The CDR3 reads CASSPDTDTQYF. CDR3 nucleotides: TGTGCCAGCAGCCCGGACACAGATACGCAGTATTTT.

This clone was seen a handful of times. The J gene is TRBJ2-7, the V gene TRBV4-2, with TRBD2 matching over 14 bases. Germline assignment: CDR1 LGHNA and CDR2 YNFKEQ. With V trimmed by 2 bases and J by 3 bases, 15 bases remained unmatched. There are 20 residues in the CDR3. This CDR3 reads CASSQPRGLAGVTLLYEQYF. For the CDR3, the DNA is TGTGCCAGCAGCCAACCCAGGGGACTAGCGGGAGTAACTCTCCTCTACGAGCAGTACTTC.